These T cell receptor beta chains were read from a single sample in a study of T-cell memory formation after mild COVID-19. TCRdb fed the 5' RACE reads into MiXCR, producing one record per CDR3 protein. There are about 210,000 distinct CDR3 sequences in the sample; roughly 30% occur only once, and more than 9.5% lies in the top ten. The sample was PBMCs or a T cell subset sorted from them (not recorded which). The receptor source for this set is an adult woman who had mild COVID-19 (a few samples of this study predate the infection). Cell type and time point are not known. Both conserved end residues are part of each CDR3. Each record gives: clone size, J gene, V gene, D gene, CDR3 DNA, CDR3 protein. The D gene is left open where the match is weak. Where a row states a size, it is once, few, many or the class of an expanded clone; other rows omit it.

>NA|TRBJ2-1|TRBV18|TRBD2
TGTGCCAGCTCACGAATTAGCGGGTCGCAAAACAATGAGCAGTTCTTC
CASSRISGSQNNEQFF
>few|TRBJ2-5|TRBV4-3|TRBD2
TGCGCCAGCAGCCTGGGACTAGGAGGAGCGGGAGAACGGGAGACCCAGTACTTC
CASSLGLGGAGERETQYF
>NA|TRBJ2-5|TRBV7-9|TRBD2
TGTGCCAGCACGGCTAGCGGGAGATCAAAGACCCAGTACTTC
CASTASGRSKTQYF
>NA|TRBJ2-7|TRBV11-2|NA
TGTGCCAGCAGCTTAGGAGGAGGGCGTTACGAGCAGTACTTC
CASSLGGGRYEQYF
>NA|TRBJ2-2|TRBV20-1|NA
TGCAGTGCTAGAGACCCCCCCGGGGAGCTGTTTTTT
CSARDPPGELFF
>NA|TRBJ2-2|TRBV5-1|TRBD2
TGCGCCAGCGGGCGGGGGACTAACACCGGGGAGCTGTTTTTT
CASGRGTNTGELFF
>few|TRBJ2-1|TRBV20-1|NA
TGCAGTGCTCGCGGTAGGGGACCATACAATGAGCAGTTCTTC
CSARGRGPYNEQFF
>few|TRBJ2-1|TRBV24-1|NA
TGTGCCACCAGTGATCCCGGACGTCCTGAGCAGTTCTTC
CATSDPGRPEQFF
>few|TRBJ1-2|TRBV4-2|TRBD1
TGTGCCAGCAGCCAAAGACGCGCACAGGGGGCGCACGGCTACACCTTC
CASSQRRAQGAHGYTF
>NA|TRBJ2-7|TRBV7-9|TRBD1
TGTGCCAGCAGCCCAGCCGGGACAGCCCTCAGTGAGCAGTACTTC
CASSPAGTALSEQYF
>NA|TRBJ1-2|TRBV12-3/TRBV12-4|NA
TGTGCCAGCAGTTTAGGGGGAGGAGGGGGGAACTATGGCTACACCTTC
CASSLGGGGGNYGYTF
>few|TRBJ2-3|TRBV5-5|NA
TGTGCCAGCAGCTTGATGTCAGGGGCCACAGATACGCAGTATTTT
CASSLMSGATDTQYF
>NA|TRBJ2-1|TRBV11-2|TRBD1
TGTGCCATCAGCTTAGTAACAGGGGCGTACAATGAGCAGTTCTTC
CAISLVTGAYNEQFF
>NA|TRBJ2-4|TRBV7-2|TRBD1
TGTGCCAGCAGCCCCCGAGGGGGCGAGGTGTACTTC
CASSPRGGEVYF
>few|TRBJ2-2|TRBV4-1|TRBD1
TGCGCCAGCAGCCAAGGCTTAACAGGGGTGAAGACCGGGGAGCTGTTTTTT
CASSQGLTGVKTGELFF
>NA|TRBJ2-7|TRBV9|NA
TGTGCCAGCAGCGTAGCGGACGGCTACGAGCAGTACTTC
CASSVADGYEQYF
>few|TRBJ2-5|TRBV4-1|TRBD1
TGCGCCAGCAGCCAAGGACAGGGGACGGAGGAGACCCAGTACTTC
CASSQGQGTEETQYF
>NA|TRBJ2-1|TRBV24-1|NA
TGTGCCACCAGTGCGCCTGGGCGGAATGAGCAGTTCTTC
CATSAPGRNEQFF
>NA|TRBJ2-2|TRBV5-6|TRBD2
TGTGCCAGCAGCCTACTCACTGGTACGGTAGCGGGAGGGCCGAGCACCGGGGAGCTGTTTTTT
CASSLLTGTVAGGPSTGELFF
>NA|TRBJ2-3|TRBV18|TRBD2
TGTGCCAGCTCACCCGGACTAGCGGGGAGCACAGATACGCAGTATTTT
CASSPGLAGSTDTQYF
>many|TRBJ2-7|TRBV5-1|NA
TGCGCCAGCAGCCACTCCCCAGGGGTCTCCTACGAGCAGTACTTC
CASSHSPGVSYEQYF
>NA|TRBJ1-4|TRBV6-5|TRBD1
TGTGCCAGCAGCTCCCAGGACAGGACCGAAAAACTGTTTTTT
CASSSQDRTEKLFF
>NA|TRBJ1-2|TRBV21-1|NA
TGTGCCAGCAGCGGACGGGACAGAAATAACTATGGCTACACCTTC
CASSGRDRNNYGYTF
>NA|TRBJ2-7|TRBV20-1|NA
TGCAGTGCTAGATTGGGGGCGCTGCACGAGCAGTACTTC
CSARLGALHEQYF
>NA|TRBJ2-1|TRBV18|TRBD2
TGTGCCAGCTCACCACCCCTCACTAGCGGGGGGGCCGGTGAGCAGTTCTTC
CASSPPLTSGGAGEQFF
>NA|TRBJ2-1|TRBV5-4|NA
TGTGCCAGCAGCCTCGGGACTTCGTACGGTGAGCAGTTCTTC
CASSLGTSYGEQFF
>NA|TRBJ2-3|TRBV7-2|NA
TGTGCCAGCAGTCCAACTTTGGATACGCAGTATTTT
CASSPTLDTQYF
>NA|TRBJ1-6|TRBV27|NA
TGTGCCAGCAGACAAGAGGGAACAGCACACCTTAATTCACCCCTCCACTTT
CASRQEGTAHLNSPLHF
>NA|TRBJ2-3|TRBV7-9|TRBD1
TGTGCCAGCAGCCTGCCCACAGGGGTCGATACGCAGTATTTT
CASSLPTGVDTQYF
>NA|TRBJ2-5|TRBV7-8|TRBD1
TGTGCCAGCAGCTCACGACAGGGGAACCAAGAGACCCAGTACTTC
CASSSRQGNQETQYF
>NA|TRBJ2-2|TRBV12-3/TRBV12-4|NA
TGTGCCAGCAGTTTAGGTTTGGGAAACACCGGGGAGCTGTTTTTT
CASSLGLGNTGELFF
>NA|TRBJ2-1|TRBV7-2|TRBD2
TGTGCCAGCAGCTTAGCTGGCGGGAGAGGCTCCTACAATGAGCAGTTCTTC
CASSLAGGRGSYNEQFF
>NA|TRBJ2-5|TRBV3-1|NA
TGTGCCAGCAGCCGCGCGCAACGCGGGACAGCCCAAGAGACCCAGTACTTC
CASSRAQRGTAQETQYF
>NA|TRBJ2-2|TRBV12-3/TRBV12-4|TRBD2
TGTGCCAGCAGTCCGCCTTGGGGGGAGGGGCTGACCGGGGAGCTGTTTTTT
CASSPPWGEGLTGELFF
>many|TRBJ2-5|TRBV9|NA
TGTGCCAGCAGCGTAGGTGTCCAACAAGAGACCCAGTACTTC
CASSVGVQQETQYF
>NA|TRBJ1-5|TRBV5-1|TRBD1
TGCGCCAGCAGCTTGGGAGGGCAGGGGGATAATCAGCCCCAGCATTTT
CASSLGGQGDNQPQHF
>NA|TRBJ2-5|TRBV7-6|NA
TGTGCCAGCAGCTTAGGCCGACTAGTGTTACAAGAGACCCAGTACTTC
CASSLGRLVLQETQYF
>few|TRBJ2-2|TRBV5-1|NA
TGCGCCAGCAGCTTGGGGGACGATTCCGGGGAGCTGTTTTTT
CASSLGDDSGELFF
>NA|TRBJ2-1|TRBV20-1|TRBD1
TGCAGTGCTAAAAACAGGGACAGGGATGGGTGGAATGAGCAGTTCTTC
CSAKNRDRDGWNEQFF
>few|TRBJ2-3|TRBV7-2|TRBD2
TGTGCCAGCAGCTTGAGCGGCCTAGCGGGCACAGATACGCAGTATTTT
CASSLSGLAGTDTQYF